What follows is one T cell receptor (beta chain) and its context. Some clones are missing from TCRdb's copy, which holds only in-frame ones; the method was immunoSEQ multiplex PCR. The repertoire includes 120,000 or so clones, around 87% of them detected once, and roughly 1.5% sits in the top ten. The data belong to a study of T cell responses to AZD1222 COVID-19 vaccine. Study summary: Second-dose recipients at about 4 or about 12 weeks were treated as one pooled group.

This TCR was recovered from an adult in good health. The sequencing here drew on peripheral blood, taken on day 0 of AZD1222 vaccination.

As DNA, the CDR3 is TGTGCCAGCACCTCTTCGGGGGTGGGGAATGAAAAACTGTTTTTT. It is translated as CASTSSGVGNEKLFF. The chain uses TRBV28 and TRBJ1-4; D is perhaps TRBD1 (5 bases). V gave up 7 bases and J gave up 5 bases, with 17 bases separating them. Germline CDR1 reads MDHEN; CDR2 reads SYDVKM. The CDR3 is 15 amino acids.